A single sample gave rise to the 22 T cell receptor beta chains below, sequenced in a study of PD-L1 blockade in urothelial cancer. Time point: peripheral blood 6 weeks after treatment start. Repertoires were generated with immunoSEQ multiplex PCR, while TCRdb's copy carries only in-frame clones and drops some. The table lists about 48,000 clones, roughly 80% of them singletons. Source: PBMCs, taken around atezolizumab (anti-PD-L1) treatment. These receptors all stem from a man between 65 and 79 years old with urothelial cancer.

This chain's CDR3 is CASSLGEARTDTQYF. Written as DNA, the CDR3 is TGTGCCAGCAGCTTAGGGGAGGCGCGAACAGATACGCAGTATTTT. V and J are TRBV11-3 and TRBJ2-3; D perhaps matches TRBD2 (6 bases). The V gene lost 1 base and the J gene lost 3 bases, with 11 bases spanning the gap. This CDR3 is built from 15 residues. Germline values: CDR1 SGHNT, CDR2 YENEEA.

This chain connects TRBV18 to TRBJ1-1; the match to TRBD1 covers 8 bases. CDR1 is KGHSH, CDR2 LQKENI, per germline. The trim removed 3 bases at V and 4 bases at J, leaving 4 bases unmatched. This CDR3 is 14 amino acids long. In DNA form, the CDR3 reads TGTGCCAGCTCACCTGGACAGGGATCCACTGAAGCTTTCTTT. Translating gives CASSPGQGSTEAFF.

This rearrangement joins TRBV1 to TRBJ2-5; the table assigns TRBD2, which was not confirmed against the DNA. TRBV1 is a pseudogene segment. The CDR3 has 15 residues. The CDR3 here is CTSHRVLVYQETQYF. The CDR3 region has the DNA TGCACCAGCCATCGCGTACTGGTGTACCAAGAGACCCAGTACTTC.

The chain uses TRBV10-2 and TRBJ1-5; no firm D call. This CDR3 comprises 13 residues. V shed 6 bases and J shed 2 bases, with 8 bases lying between them. CDR1 and CDR2 from the germline V gene are WSHSY and SAAADI. The CDR3 protein is CASRGLGNQPQHF. CDR3 in DNA: TGCGCCAGCAGAGGACTAGGCAATCAGCCCCAGCATTTT.

V usage is TRBV10-1 and J usage is TRBJ2-7; D unclear. CDR1 and CDR2 (germline): WNHNN, SYGVQD (reference sequence). V dropped 6 bases and J dropped 5 bases, with 14 bases sitting between them. The CDR3 loop spans 13 amino acids. CDR3 DNA: TGCGCCAGCAGCCTCTCTAGGAGCGACGAGCAGTACTTC. Translation: CASSLSRSDEQYF.

This clone was observed once. The chain carries TRBV28 and TRBJ2-4; D remains ambiguous. The V gene lost 1 base and the J gene lost 1 base, with 11 bases spanning the gap. Germline loops: CDR1 MDHEN, CDR2 SYDVKM. This CDR3 comprises 16 residues. CDR3 sequence reads: CASSLLVAGAKNIQYF. The CDR3 DNA sequence: TGTGCCAGCAGTTTATTAGTAGCTGGGGCCAAAAACATTCAGTACTTC.

This clone was counted between two and nine times. V gene TRBV30 combines with J gene TRBJ1-2; D remains unclear. Germline V gene data show CDR1 as GTSNPN and CDR2 as SVGIG (reference sequence). The CDR3 runs 14 residues. With 0 bases removed from V and 8 bases from J, the gap between germline ends came to 16 bases. CDR3 nucleotides: TGTGCCTGGAGTGTGGGAGGGTCTGGAAGGGGCTACACCTTC. This sequence encodes CAWSVGGSGRGYTF.

J is TRBJ1-2 and V is TRBV10-3; TRBD1 agrees at 7 bases. Trimming cost V 6 bases and J 1 base; bases outside gene matches: 5. This CDR3 contains 14 residues. Germline CDR1 and CDR2: ENHRY and SYGVKD. Here the CDR3 reads CAIRRQGNNYGYTF. The CDR3, as DNA: TGTGCCATCAGGAGACAGGGAAATAACTATGGCTACACCTTC.

The rearrangement joins TRBV6-6 to TRBJ2-1; 9 bases align to TRBD2. Looked up from germline, CDR1 is MNHNY and CDR2 is SVGAGI (reference sequence). With V trimmed by 6 bases and J by 5 bases, 8 bases remained unmatched. The CDR3 is made up of 15 amino acids. DNA of the CDR3: TGTGCCAGCAGCCTCGGGACTAGCAGAAACAATGAGCAGTTCTTC. This encodes CASSLGTSRNNEQFF.

The chain links TRBV5-4 to TRBJ1-1; no definite D call. CDR3 size: 14 residues. V lost 4 bases to trimming and J lost 3 bases, with 13 bases between them. Germline values: CDR1 SGHNT, CDR2 YYREEE (reference sequence). CDR3 nucleotide sequence: TGTGCCAGCAGCCACGACAAGGAGGACACTGAAGCTTTCTTT. It yields the protein CASSHDKEDTEAFF. Full variable domain (remainder filled in from reference TRBV5-4 and TRBJ1-1): ETGVTQSPTHLIKTRGQQVTLRCSSQSGHNTVSWYQQALGQGPQFIFQYYREEENGRGNFPPRFSGLQFPNYSSELNVNALELDDSALYLCASSHDKEDTEAFFGQGTRLTVV.

The chain combines TRBV18 with TRBJ2-7; 7 bases line up with TRBD2. V shed 3 bases, J shed 3 bases, and the junction held 8 bases outside the gene matches. CDR3 size: 15 residues. Germline CDR1 KGHSH, CDR2 LQKENI. As DNA, the CDR3 is TGTGCCAGCTCACCTTCCGGGACTAACGGCTACGAGCAGTACTTC. Translation gives CASSPSGTNGYEQYF.

The J gene is TRBJ2-1, the V gene TRBV6-6; D gene ambiguous. Germline V gene sequence: CDR1 MNHNY, CDR2 SVGAGI (reference sequence). V was clipped by 6 bases and J by 3 bases, with 12 bases between them. The CDR3 sequence is 14 residues long. The CDR3 DNA reads as TGTGCCAGCAGCTCCGGGTCTAGCTACAATGAGCAGTTCTTC. It specifies CASSSGSSYNEQFF.

This clone was seen only a few times. This chain connects TRBV5-5 to TRBJ2-7; 10 bases fit TRBD1. V was pared by 1 base and J by 4 bases, with 11 bases of the junction left unmatched. Germline loops: CDR1 SGHKS, CDR2 YYEKEE (reference sequence). This CDR3 region has 17 residues. The CDR3 sequence: CASSLPTSGTGAYEQYF. The CDR3 DNA follows: TGTGCCAGCAGCTTGCCTACCTCCGGGACAGGGGCGTACGAGCAGTACTTC. Variable domain in full (rest from reference TRBV5-5 and TRBJ2-7): DAGVTQSPTHLIKTRGQQVTLRCSPISGHKSVSWYQQVLGQGPQFIFQYYEKEERGRGNFPDRFSARQFPNYSSELNVNALLLGDSALYLCASSLPTSGTGAYEQYFGPGTRLTVT.

This clone was counted only a few times. The genes are TRBV6-1 and TRBJ2-7; D call uncertain. Germline CDR1 and CDR2: MNHNS and SASEGT. The CDR3 spans 13 residues. Trimming cost V 7 bases and J 1 base, with 11 bases left between them. The CDR3 DNA reads TGTGCCAGCAAATCGGAGCGTTCCTACGAGCAGTACTTC. It translates to CASKSERSYEQYF.

The chain recombines TRBV30 with TRBJ1-1, with TRBD1 as a possible D gene (5 bases). Deletions cut 5 bases from V and 3 bases from J, with 13 bases between. Germline V gene lookup returns CDR1 GTSNPN and CDR2 SVGIG (reference sequence). This CDR3 spans 13 amino acids. CDR3 loop: CAWANGGYTEAFF. CDR3 bases: TGTGCCTGGGCGAACGGGGGTTACACTGAAGCTTTCTTT.

This rearrangement joins TRBV7-8 to TRBJ2-2; 12 positions agree with TRBD2. This CDR3 has 16 residues. CDR1 and CDR2 from the germline V gene are SGHVS and FQNEAQ. Unmatched junction bases numbered 6, after V lost 5 bases and J lost 5 bases. The CDR3 bases are TGTGCCAGCAGCCCGCGACTAGCGGGAGATACCGGGGAGCTGTTTTTT. It yields the protein CASSPRLAGDTGELFF. The full variable domain, with the rest looked up from reference TRBV7-8 and TRBJ2-2, is GAGVSQSPRYKVAKRGQDVALRCDPISGHVSLFWYQQALGQGPEFLTYFQNEAQLDKSGLPSDRFFAERPEGSVSTLKIQRTQQEDSAVYLCASSPRLAGDTGELFFGEGSRLTVL.

The chain links TRBV5-4 to TRBJ2-2; 10 bases map to TRBD2. With V trimmed by 2 bases and J by 0 bases, 1 base remained unmatched. The germline V gene encodes CDR1 SGHNT and CDR2 YYREEE (reference sequence). The CDR3 spans 16 residues. The CDR3 nucleotides read TGTGCCAGCAGCTTCGGACTAGCGGCGAACACCGGGGAGCTGTTTTTT. As protein: CASSFGLAANTGELFF.

This sequence joins TRBV5-1 and TRBJ1-1, with 7 bases lining up with TRBD1. With 0 bases clipped from V and 8 bases from J, the junction kept 4 bases outside the gene matches. This CDR3 contains 13 residues. CDR1 SGHRS and CDR2 YFSETQ come from the germline V gene. CDR3: CASSLVRGAEAFF. For the CDR3, the DNA is TGCGCCAGCAGCTTGGTCAGGGGGGCGGAAGCTTTCTTT.

The rearrangement uses TRBV5-1 and TRBJ2-7; no clear D. Looked up from germline, CDR1 is SGHRS and CDR2 is YFSETQ. The length of the CDR3 is 13 residues. V lost 1 base to trimming and J lost 4 bases, with 9 bases between them. Here the CDR3 reads CASSLNIAYEQYF. For the CDR3, the DNA is TGCGCCAGCAGCTTGAATATTGCGTACGAGCAGTACTTC.

The table lists this clone with a count of one. This chain uses TRBV5-5 with TRBJ2-7, with D uncertain. V shed 0 bases and J shed 3 bases, with 7 bases lying between them. The CDR3 has 13 residues. CDR1 and CDR2 (germline): SGHKS, YYEKEE (reference sequence). In nucleotides, the CDR3 is TGTGCCAGCAGCTTGGTTACAGACTACGAGCAGTACTTC. Encoded protein: CASSLVTDYEQYF.

In its sample, this clone was seen a few times. The V gene is TRBV2, the J gene TRBJ1-3; 7 nucleotides match TRBD1. Trimming cost V 6 bases and J 1 base; bases outside gene matches: 9. From germline, CDR1 is SNHLY and CDR2 FYNNEI. The CDR3 covers 16 residues. The CDR3 spells CASREGTVLSGNTIYF. The DNA of the CDR3 is TGTGCCAGCAGGGAGGGGACAGTACTGTCTGGAAACACCATATATTTT.

In DNA form, the CDR3 reads TGTGCCAGCAGCTTAACGGCAGGGGAGCCTACAGATACGCAGTATTTT. It encodes CASSLTAGEPTDTQYF. V and J are TRBV7-3 and TRBJ2-3; tentative D call: TRBD1 (6 bases). CDR1 is SGHTA, CDR2 FQGTGA, per germline. V lost 0 bases, J lost 3 bases, and 13 bases lay in between. The CDR3 runs to 16 residues.